A single sample is the source of the 20 T cell receptor beta chains below, sequenced in a study of T cells after yellow fever vaccination (dated by TCRdb to between 2017 and 2020). Explained via the paper, the treatment or condition label denotes: live attenuated yellow fever vaccine strain. The method behind the library was 5' RACE. TCRdb shows the sequencer as Illumina NovaSeq 6000. Through fastp at Q25 and MiXCR, TCRdb rebuilt clones from the public reads, retaining in-frame beta chains. Every entry covers one CDR3 protein and lists the most common genes and DNA from its rows. The sample profile shows about 430,000 distinct CDR3 sequences; around 20% of them were found once. The ten largest clones add up to roughly a sixth of the sample. This material consisted of PBMCs, taken before the yellow fever booster vaccination. Source of these receptors: a man aged 18 to 35 who received the YFV17D yellow fever vaccine.

This clonotype was seen only a few times. The chain couples TRBV4-3 to TRBJ1-2; perhaps TRBD1 as D (5 bases). Germline CDR1 is LGHNA and CDR2 is YSLEER. Trimming removed 1 base at V and 5 bases at J, with 14 bases between. The CDR3 is 15 amino acids. CDR3 region: CASSQAPQGPYGYTF. As DNA, the CDR3 is TGCGCCAGCAGCCAAGCCCCCCAGGGACCTTATGGCTACACCTTC.

The chain joins TRBV12-3 or TRBV12-4 to TRBJ2-3, with 10 bases identical to TRBD2. The CDR3 covers 17 residues. Unmatched junction bases numbered 11, after V lost 4 bases and J lost 4 bases. The CDR3 bases are TGTGCCAGCAGTTACTGGGGGACTAGCGCTCTCGCAGATACGCAGTATTTT. It codes for CASSYWGTSALADTQYF.

The chain is built from TRBV2 and TRBJ2-4; no clear D. V lost 3 bases, J lost 4 bases, and 7 bases lay in between. The CDR3 is 13 amino acids. In germline, CDR1 is SNHLY, CDR2 FYNNEI. In DNA form, the CDR3 reads TGTGCCAGCAGTGACTTAGTAAAAAACATTCAGTACTTC. Translated, it gives CASSDLVKNIQYF.

The chain has TRBV4-2 and TRBJ2-7, with 11 bases matching TRBD2. The V segment lost 6 bases and the J segment 6 bases; nucleotides outside the gene matches: 13. Germline V gene lookup returns CDR1 LGHNA and CDR2 YNFKEQ. The CDR3 sequence is 16 residues long. CDR3 nucleotides: TGTGCCAGCAGTCCGGGACTAGCGGTCTCCGCCCCCGAGCAGTACTTC. It encodes CASSPGLAVSAPEQYF.

V and J are TRBV5-1 and TRBJ1-2; 8 bases agree with TRBD1. The CDR3 contains 15 residues. Germline V gene data show CDR1 as SGHRS and CDR2 as YFSETQ. The J segment lost 6 bases and the V segment lost 0 bases, leaving 7 bases of the junction unmatched. CDR3 residues: CASSLADSGQDGYTF. CDR3 nucleotides: TGCGCCAGCAGCTTGGCCGACTCGGGACAGGATGGCTACACCTTC.

This clonotype was found a few times. J is TRBJ1-2 and V is TRBV20-1; tentative D call: TRBD1 (5 bases). The V gene's germline CDR1 is DFQATT and CDR2 SNEGSKA (reference sequence). The CDR3 is 16 residues long. The germline V and J ends were trimmed by 0 bases and 4 bases, with 18 bases remaining between them. The CDR3 DNA reads TGCAGTGCTAGAGATCAGGGAAAGGTGCTCGGCTATGGCTACACCTTC. It yields the protein CSARDQGKVLGYGYTF.

This clonotype has ten or more counts. This sequence joins TRBV5-1 and TRBJ2-7; 9 bases agree with TRBD1. The CDR3 covers 14 residues. V was pared by 0 bases and J by 3 bases, with 1 base of the junction left unmatched. In germline, CDR1 is SGHRS, CDR2 YFSETQ. The CDR3 DNA sequence: TGCGCCAGCAGCTTGGGGGGACAGGGCTACGAGCAGTACTTC. Translating it yields CASSLGGQGYEQYF.

V is TRBV7-2 and J is TRBJ1-2, with unresolved D. Per germline, CDR1 SGHTA and CDR2 FQGNSA. CDR3 size: 15 residues. Between the trimmed V and J ends, which lost 1 base and 0 bases, there was a span of 9 bases. The CDR3 DNA sequence: TGTGCCAGCAGCTTAGGGGCCGGGACTAACTATGGCTACACCTTC. Its protein is CASSLGAGTNYGYTF.

The chain uses TRBV3-1 and TRBJ2-1, with TRBD2 matching over 8 bases. V gave up 4 bases and J gave up 8 bases; unmatched junction bases: 10. This CDR3 has 15 residues. CDR1 and CDR2 (germline): LGHDT, YNNKEL (reference sequence). The CDR3 here is CASSLSGASGDEQFF. The CDR3, as DNA: TGTGCCAGCAGCCTTAGCGGGGCTAGCGGCGATGAGCAGTTCTTC.

This clonotype was found a few times. The V gene is TRBV7-2, the J gene TRBJ2-5; D might be TRBD2 (6 bases). Germline assignment: CDR1 SGHTA and CDR2 FQGNSA. The V and J ends lost 1 base and 3 bases respectively, with 9 bases between them. The CDR3 runs to 14 residues. CDR3 nucleotides: TGTGCCAGCAGCTTAGGTGCGGGAAAAGAGACCCAGTACTTC. Protein: CASSLGAGKETQYF.

J is TRBJ2-5 and V is TRBV29-1, with 9 nucleotides matching TRBD2. Germline trimming cut 4 bases from V and 4 bases from J; bases unmatched to any gene: 10. Germline values: CDR1 SQVTM, CDR2 ANQGSEA. The CDR3 consists of 15 residues. CDR3 coding DNA: TGCAGCGTTGGAGGAGGGACTAGCTGGGGAGAGACCCAGTACTTC. It codes for CSVGGGTSWGETQYF.

This clonotype was recorded a few times. The chain recombines TRBV5-1 with TRBJ1-1, with 8 nucleotides matching TRBD1. Germline V gives CDR1 SGHRS, CDR2 YFSETQ. With V trimmed by 6 bases and J by 5 bases, 9 bases remained unmatched. This CDR3 has 14 residues. CDR3 DNA: TGCGCCAGCACTCGGGACAGGAGGCCGACTGAAGCTTTCTTT. The encoded protein is CASTRDRRPTEAFF.

This clonotype was seen at least ten times. The J gene is TRBJ1-4, the V gene TRBV27; D unresolved. The V end was cut by 5 bases, the J end by 10 bases, with 23 bases between. CDR1 is MNHEY and CDR2 is SMNVEV in the germline V gene (reference sequence). This CDR3 spans 16 amino acids. CDR3 in amino acids: CASSPPAGSGVGKLFF. The CDR3 DNA reads TGTGCCAGCAGTCCACCTGCCGGGAGCGGGGTCGGAAAACTGTTTTTT.

J is TRBJ2-3 and V is TRBV9; D possibly corresponds to TRBD2 (6 bases). The CDR3 has 15 residues. The V gene's germline CDR1 is SGDLS and CDR2 YYNGEE. With 0 bases removed from V and 0 bases from J, the gap between germline ends came to 8 bases. The CDR3 sequence is CASSVVSGSTDTQYF. In DNA, the CDR3 is TGTGCCAGCAGCGTAGTTAGCGGCAGCACAGATACGCAGTATTTT.

This clonotype was recorded at least ten times. V is TRBV18 and J is TRBJ2-1, with 8 positions matching TRBD2. Germline-derived CDR1 and CDR2 are KGHSH and LQKENI. The CDR3 runs 15 residues. J was trimmed by 0 bases and V by 2 bases; bases with no gene match: 0. The CDR3 loop reads CASSPTSGSYNEQFF. In nucleotides, the CDR3 is TGTGCCAGCTCACCAACTAGCGGCTCCTACAATGAGCAGTTCTTC.

This clonotype was picked up many times. The genes are TRBV6-5 and TRBJ1-1; D gene ambiguous. Between the trimmed V and J ends, which lost 0 bases and 1 base, there was a span of 12 bases. This CDR3 spans 16 amino acids. Germline V CDR1 and CDR2: MNHEY, SVGAGI. Here the CDR3 DNA reads TGTGCCAGCAGTTACTCCCCGGGCAGGACGAACACTGAAGCTTTCTTT. It translates to CASSYSPGRTNTEAFF.

This clonotype was observed a few times. The chain links TRBV20-1 to TRBJ2-7; TRBD2 might be the D (6 bases). Trimming took off 6 bases at V and 3 bases at J, with 15 bases between the two ends. CDR3 length: 13 residues. In germline, CDR1 is DFQATT, CDR2 SNEGSKA (reference sequence). This CDR3 reads CSAGGNSGYEQYF. The CDR3 nucleotides are TGCAGTGCCGGCGGGAATTCGGGCTACGAGCAGTACTTC.

This clonotype has a handful of counts. J is TRBJ2-3 and V is TRBV5-1; D unresolved. Trimming stripped 3 bases from V and 6 bases from J, with 14 bases between. The CDR3 runs to 14 residues. Germline lookup yields CDR1 SGHRS and CDR2 YFSETQ. As DNA, the CDR3 is TGCGCCAGCAGCTCCCGATTAGCTGGGGATACGCAGTATTTT. Amino acid sequence: CASSSRLAGDTQYF.

This clonotype was observed a few times. This sequence joins TRBV4-3 and TRBJ1-1, with D uncertain. V was clipped by 1 base and J by 1 base, with 10 bases between them. The CDR3 contains 15 residues. CDR1 is LGHNA and CDR2 is YSLEER in the germline V gene. CDR3 residues: CASSQVWRRNTEAFF. Written as DNA, the CDR3 is TGCGCCAGCAGCCAAGTATGGCGACGGAACACTGAAGCTTTCTTT.

This sequence joins TRBV25-1 and TRBJ2-5, with TRBD2 matching 15 bases. CDR3 length: 18 amino acids. The germline CDR1 and CDR2 sequences are MGHDK and SYGVNS. Trimming cost V 1 base and J 5 bases; bases outside gene matches: 8. Here the CDR3 reads CASSESKGLAGGDETQYF. The CDR3 bases are TGTGCCAGCAGTGAATCGAAGGGACTAGCGGGGGGAGATGAGACCCAGTACTTC.